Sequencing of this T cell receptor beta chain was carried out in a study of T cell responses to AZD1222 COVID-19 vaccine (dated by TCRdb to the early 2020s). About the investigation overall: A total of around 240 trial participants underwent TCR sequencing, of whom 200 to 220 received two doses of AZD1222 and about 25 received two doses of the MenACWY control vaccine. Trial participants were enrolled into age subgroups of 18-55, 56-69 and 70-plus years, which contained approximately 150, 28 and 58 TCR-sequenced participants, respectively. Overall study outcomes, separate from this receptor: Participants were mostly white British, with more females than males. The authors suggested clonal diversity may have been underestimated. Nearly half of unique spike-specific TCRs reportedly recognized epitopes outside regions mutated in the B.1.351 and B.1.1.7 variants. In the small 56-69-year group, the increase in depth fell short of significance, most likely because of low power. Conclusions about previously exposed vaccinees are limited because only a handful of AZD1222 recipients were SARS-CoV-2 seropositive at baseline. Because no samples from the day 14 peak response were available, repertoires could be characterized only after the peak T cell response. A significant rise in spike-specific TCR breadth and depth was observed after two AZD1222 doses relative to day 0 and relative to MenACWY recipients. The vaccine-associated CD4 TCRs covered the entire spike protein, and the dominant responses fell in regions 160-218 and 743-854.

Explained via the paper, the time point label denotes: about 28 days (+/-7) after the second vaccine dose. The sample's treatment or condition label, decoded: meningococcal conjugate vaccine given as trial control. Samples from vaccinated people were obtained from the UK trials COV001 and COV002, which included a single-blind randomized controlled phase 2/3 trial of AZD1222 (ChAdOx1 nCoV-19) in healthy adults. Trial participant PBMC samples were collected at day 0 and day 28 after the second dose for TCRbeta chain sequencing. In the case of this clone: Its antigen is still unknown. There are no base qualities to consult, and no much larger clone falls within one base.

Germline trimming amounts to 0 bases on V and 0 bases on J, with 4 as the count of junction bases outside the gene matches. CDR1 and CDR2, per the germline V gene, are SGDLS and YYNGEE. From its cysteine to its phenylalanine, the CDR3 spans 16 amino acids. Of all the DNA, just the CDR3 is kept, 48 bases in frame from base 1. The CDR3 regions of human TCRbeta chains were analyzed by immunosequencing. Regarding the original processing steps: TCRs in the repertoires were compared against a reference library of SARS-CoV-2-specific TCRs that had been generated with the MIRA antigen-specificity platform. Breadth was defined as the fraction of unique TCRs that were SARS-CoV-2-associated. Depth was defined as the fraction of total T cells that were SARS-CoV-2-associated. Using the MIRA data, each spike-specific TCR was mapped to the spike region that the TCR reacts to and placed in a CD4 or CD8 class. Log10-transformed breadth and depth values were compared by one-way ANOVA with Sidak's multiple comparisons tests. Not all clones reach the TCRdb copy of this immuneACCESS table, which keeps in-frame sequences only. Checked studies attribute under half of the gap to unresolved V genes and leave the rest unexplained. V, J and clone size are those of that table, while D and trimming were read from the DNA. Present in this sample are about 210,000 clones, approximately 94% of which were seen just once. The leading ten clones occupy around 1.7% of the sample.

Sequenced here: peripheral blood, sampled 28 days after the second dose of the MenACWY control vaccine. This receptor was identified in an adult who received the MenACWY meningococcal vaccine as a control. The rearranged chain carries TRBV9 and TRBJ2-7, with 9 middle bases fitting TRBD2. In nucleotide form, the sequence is TGTGCCAGCAGCGTAGCAAGCGGGGGGTCCTCCTACGAGCAGTACTTC. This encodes CASSVASGGSSYEQYF. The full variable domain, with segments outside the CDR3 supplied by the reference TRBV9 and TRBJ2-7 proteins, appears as DSGVTQTPKHLITATGQRVTLRCSPRSGDLSVYWYQQSLDQGLQFLIQYYNGEERAKGNILERFSAQQFPDLHSELNLSSLELGDSALYFCASSVASGGSSYEQYFGPGTRLTVT.